This T cell receptor (beta chain) came from a study of radiotherapy plus CTLA-4 blockade in lung cancer. Study in general: Patients showed objective responses in 15% to 20% of cases, and disease control was achieved by over 25%. Study results and limitations: Among blood TCR repertoires after radiotherapy plus ipilimumab, tumor-derived clones expanded. In blood, early T cell clone dynamics reportedly predicted response best, together with interferon-beta.

For this clone: Its antigen is not known.

Repertoires were generated with immunoSEQ multiplex PCR, while TCRdb's copy carries only in-frame clones and drops some. The sample has about 32,000 clones, roughly 77% seen once. V shed 3 bases and J shed 1 base, with 13 bases lying between them. Germline lookup yields CDR1 SGHKS and CDR2 YYEKEE (reference sequence). CDR3 size: 15 residues. V and J are TRBV5-5 and TRBJ2-5, with D maybe TRBD1 (6 bases). The clonotype originates from a human donor with non-small cell lung cancer that progressed on radiotherapy plus ipilimumab. The sequenced sample was peripheral blood, obtained from a patient treated with radiotherapy plus ipilimumab. Written as DNA, the CDR3 is TGTGCCAGCAGCTGGCCTCCAGGGGCCCAAGAGACCCAGTACTTC. Translating it yields CASSWPPGAQETQYF.